Sequencing of this TCR beta chain was carried out in a study of T cells in Graves' hyperthyroidism and ophthalmopathy. Whole-study results and caveats: Separating ophthalmopathy from stable hyperthyroidism was achieved by a 13 V-J model.

Across 18 months, stable Graves' hyperthyroidism was marked by no progression to ophthalmopathy. Diagnoses were made from clinical symptoms, serum measures (thyroxine and TRAb), thyroid ultrasound and orbital computed tomography. PBMCs were derived from 10 ml fresh peripheral blood. Germline V lookup: CDR1 SNHLY, CDR2 FYNNEI. V was cut by 6 bases and J by 6 bases, with 10 bases left in between. This CDR3 has 12 residues. This clonotype was counted at least ten times. What it binds is not known. Amplification of TCR beta CDR3 regions was performed using RNA transcripts as template. Researchers ran a first-round RT-PCR on the TCR CDR3 using the HTBI primer set. In TCRdb, the multiplex PCR reads were re-called with MiXCR into one record per CDR3 protein. The sample holds over 300,000 distinct CDR3 sequences, approximately 15% seen once.

V usage is TRBV2 and J usage is TRBJ2-3; D may be TRBD1 (6 bases). The material sequenced was blood. This clonotype originated in a woman in her sixties or seventies with Graves' hyperthyroidism. The CDR3 DNA is TGTGCCAGCAGCGAGGGACATGATACGCAGTATTTT. Protein: CASSEGHDTQYF.